Listed below are T cell receptor beta chains from one sample, sequenced in a study of blood T cell repertoires in COVID-19. Clones were read by immunoSEQ multiplex PCR, and TCRdb kept only the in-frame ones, dropping some. The profile shows 150,000 or so clones, roughly nine tenths of them singletons. The sample consisted of peripheral blood. These receptors all come from a man between 18 and 29 years old with COVID-19, enrolled during active disease. Both conserved end residues are part of each CDR3. Fields, in order: J gene, D gene, clone size, V gene, CDR3 DNA, CDR3 protein. The D gene is left open where the match is weak. Where a row states a size, it is once, few, many or the class of an expanded clone; other rows omit it.

>TRBJ1-1|NA|NA|TRBV29-1
TGCAGCGTTGCTAACACTGAAGCTTTCTTT
CSVANTEAFF
>TRBJ1-5|NA|NA|TRBV24-1
TGTGCCACCAGTGACACAGGGAGTTGGAATCAGCCCCAGCATTTT
CATSDTGSWNQPQHF
>TRBJ2-7|TRBD2|NA|TRBV28
TGTGCCAGCAGTCCAGGACTAGCGGGCCTCACCCTCTACGAGCAGTACTTC
CASSPGLAGLTLYEQYF
>TRBJ2-3|NA|NA|TRBV11-2
TGTGCCAGCAGCTTAGTACTAGTTACGGATACGCAGTATTTT
CASSLVLVTDTQYF
>TRBJ2-7|NA|NA|TRBV10-2
TGCGCCAGCAGTGAGTGGGCCCGTAGCGAGCAGTACTTC
CASSEWARSEQYF
>TRBJ1-5|TRBD1|NA|TRBV6-5
TGTGCCAGCAGGCCGGACAGGGGATACAATCAGCCCCAGCATTTT
CASRPDRGYNQPQHF
>TRBJ1-2|TRBD1|NA|TRBV27
TGTGCCAGCAGCCTAGGGGGCAGCTATGGCTACACCTTC
CASSLGGSYGYTF
>TRBJ1-6|NA|NA|TRBV6-5
TGTGCCAGCAGTTACTCGATTTTCGGGGGTAGTTCACCCCTCCACTTT
CASSYSIFGGSSPLHF
>TRBJ2-2|TRBD2|once|TRBV5-1
TGCGCCAGCAGCTTAGCGGGAGGGTTTATCACCGGGGAGCTGTTTTTT
CASSLAGGFITGELFF
>TRBJ2-7|TRBD1|NA|TRBV5-5
TGTGCCAGCAGCTTACAGGGGCCCGACGAGCAGTACTTC
CASSLQGPDEQYF
>TRBJ2-7|TRBD2|NA|TRBV7-9
TGTGCCAGCCAGGGAGGGGCTAGCGTTAACTACGAGCAGTACTTC
CASQGGASVNYEQYF
>TRBJ1-4|NA|NA|TRBV6-5
TGTGCCAGCAGTTACTCGCTTGGCAGGGTTAGTGAAAAACTGTTTTTT
CASSYSLGRVSEKLFF
>TRBJ2-7|TRBD1|NA|TRBV11-2
TGTGCCAGCAGCCCTCGTAGGGGGCAATACGAGCAGTACTTC
CASSPRRGQYEQYF
>TRBJ2-1|NA|NA|TRBV5-6
TGTGCCAGCACCTTAATGTCAGGGGAGCAGTTCTTC
CASTLMSGEQFF
>TRBJ2-2|TRBD2|few|TRBV10-3
TGTGCCATCAGTGCGCTCCCCGCCGGGACTAGCACCGGGGAGCTGTTTTTT
CAISALPAGTSTGELFF
>TRBJ1-1|NA|NA|TRBV27
TGTGCCAGCAGGAGGAACACTGAAGCTTTCTTT
CASRRNTEAFF
>TRBJ2-1|TRBD2|NA|TRBV13
TGTGCCAGCAGCTCTACCGGGACTAGCGCATACAATGAGCAGTTCTTC
CASSSTGTSAYNEQFF
>TRBJ2-7|TRBD1|NA|TRBV5-1
TGCGCCAGCAGCCGACGATTTACTTCGGGACAGGGGGCGTACGAGCAGTACTTC
CASSRRFTSGQGAYEQYF
>TRBJ2-5|TRBD2|NA|TRBV7-9
TGTGCCAGCAGCTTATGGGGGACTAGCGGGAGGGCCGTGGAGACCCAGTACTTC
CASSLWGTSGRAVETQYF
>TRBJ2-7|NA|NA|TRBV3-1/TRBV3-2
TGTGCCAGCAGCCAGGCCCCCGCAGGGGTAGTGAGCGAGCAGTACTTC
CASSQAPAGVVSEQYF
>TRBJ2-7|NA|NA|TRBV2
TGTGCCAGCAGAGGCCCGGGGTACGAGCAGTACTTC
CASRGPGYEQYF
>TRBJ1-2|TRBD1|NA|TRBV27
TGTGCCAGCAGTTTATCGGCAGGGGGTGGCTACACCTTC
CASSLSAGGGYTF
>TRBJ1-6|NA|NA|TRBV10-3
TGTGCCATCAGTGAGTCGTCCGGGGGGAATTCACCCCTCCACTTT
CAISESSGGNSPLHF
>TRBJ2-7|TRBD1|NA|TRBV9
TGTGCCAGCAGCGTAGGGACAGGGGGCGACGAGCAGTACTTC
CASSVGTGGDEQYF
>TRBJ1-2|NA|NA|TRBV19
TGTGCCAGTATCCCCTTTGAAGGGAGCTATGGCTACACCTTC
CASIPFEGSYGYTF
>TRBJ2-3|NA|NA|TRBV7-9
TGTGCCAGCAGCAAGTCCCGGGGGCTAGCGGCGTACACAGATACGCAGTATTTT
CASSKSRGLAAYTDTQYF
>TRBJ2-1|TRBD2|NA|TRBV9
TGTGCCAGCAGCGTAGGGGGCGGGGGTTCCTACAATGAGCAGTTCTTC
CASSVGGGGSYNEQFF
>TRBJ2-2|NA|NA|TRBV11-3
TGTGCCAGCAGCTTAGATACAACCGGGGAGCTGTTTTTT
CASSLDTTGELFF
>TRBJ1-2|NA|NA|TRBV6-5
TGTGCCAGCCCCGCCTGGGACTCAGGCGGCTACACCTTC
CASPAWDSGGYTF
>TRBJ2-3|NA|NA|TRBV21-1
TGTGCCAGCAGCCTTCTAGCGGGAGTCCCCACAGATACGCAGTATTTT
CASSLLAGVPTDTQYF
>TRBJ2-7|TRBD1|NA|TRBV19
TGTGCCAGTAGCCCAATCAGGGGGTCCTACGAGCAGTACTTC
CASSPIRGSYEQYF
>TRBJ1-6|NA|NA|TRBV9
TGTGCCAGCAGCCCCGGGAATTCACCCCTCCACTTT
CASSPGNSPLHF
>TRBJ2-7|TRBD1|NA|TRBV27
TGTGCCAGCAGTCCGGACAGGGCCCTCAGCTCCTACGAGCAGTACTTC
CASSPDRALSSYEQYF
>TRBJ2-3|TRBD2|NA|TRBV5-1
TGCGCCAGCAGCGACGGACTAGCGGGAAGGGTTAGAACAGATACGCAGTATTTT
CASSDGLAGRVRTDTQYF
>TRBJ2-7|NA|NA|TRBV19
TGTGCCAGTAGTGCCGGGACACCTAGCCCCTACGAGCAGTACTTC
CASSAGTPSPYEQYF
>TRBJ2-1|TRBD2|NA|TRBV24-1
TGTGCCACCAGTGATACACTTAGCGGGGGCCTATACAATGAGCAGTTCTTC
CATSDTLSGGLYNEQFF
>TRBJ2-5|NA|NA|TRBV28
TGTGCCAGCTACCCCGGGACTGAAGACAAAAGGGGTTACCAAGAGACCCAGTACTTC
CASYPGTEDKRGYQETQYF
>TRBJ1-1|NA|once|TRBV28
TGTGCCAGCAGTCACCCGCAGGGGTATACTGAAGCTTTCTTT
CASSHPQGYTEAFF
>TRBJ1-5|TRBD1|NA|TRBV29-1
TGCAGCGTTTCCGACAGGGCCAGCAATCAGCCCCAGCATTTT
CSVSDRASNQPQHF
>TRBJ2-6|NA|NA|TRBV7-8
TGTGCCAGCAGCTCAGGTATCTCTGGGGCCAACGTCCTGACTTTC
CASSSGISGANVLTF
>TRBJ2-7|TRBD2|NA|TRBV28
TGTGCCAGCAGTTTATGGGGTGGGAGGGGTTACTCCTACGAGCAGTACTTC
CASSLWGGRGYSYEQYF
>TRBJ2-2|TRBD2|NA|TRBV10-3
TGTGCCATCAGTGAGGGACTAGCGGGAGGGCCGGCCGGGGAGCTGTTTTTT
CAISEGLAGGPAGELFF
>TRBJ2-7|NA|NA|TRBV27
TGTGCCAGCGCGGGCCGTCCCTACTACGAGCAGTACTTC
CASAGRPYYEQYF
>TRBJ1-6|NA|NA|TRBV5-6
TGTGCCAGCAGCCTCGGGGGACTATATAATTCACCCCTCCACTTT
CASSLGGLYNSPLHF
>TRBJ1-2|TRBD1|NA|TRBV24-1
TGTGCCACCAGTGAGAGGACAGGTCATGGCTACACCTTC
CATSERTGHGYTF
>TRBJ2-2|TRBD2|NA|TRBV9
TGTGCCAGCGGGGGTGTAGCGGGATTAACCGGGGAGCTGTTTTTT
CASGGVAGLTGELFF